This passage covers 20 T cell receptor beta chains from one sample sequenced in a study of blood T cell repertoires in COVID-19. Method: immunoSEQ multiplex PCR; TCRdb's copy keeps in-frame clones and lacks some. The table has approximately 350,000 clones, approximately 88% seen once. The sample was peripheral blood. These receptors were taken from a man aged 40-50 years with acute or convalescent COVID-19.

This chain connects TRBV4-1 to TRBJ1-3; 8 nucleotides align to TRBD1. CDR3 size: 15 residues. Germline-derived CDR1 and CDR2 are MGHRA and YSYEKL. With 0 bases clipped from V and 6 bases from J, the junction kept 4 bases outside the gene matches. The CDR3 region is CASSQEGQVPNTIYF. CDR3 DNA sequence: TGCGCCAGCAGCCAAGAGGGACAGGTTCCAAACACCATATATTTT.

The rearrangement joins TRBV6-1 to TRBJ2-7, with 10 bases that match TRBD1. V shed 2 bases and J 1 base; nucleotides not matched to a gene: 8. This CDR3 is 17 amino acids long. The germline CDR1 and CDR2 sequences are MNHNS and SASEGT. CDR3 in DNA: TGTGCCAGCAGTGAAAATCCCCGACAGGGGGCGTCCTACGAGCAGTACTTC. Translated, it gives CASSENPRQGASYEQYF.

The table lists this clone with a count of one. The V gene is TRBV2, the J gene TRBJ1-6; TRBD1 is a possible D gene (5 bases). CDR3 length: 20 residues. The germline gives CDR1 SNHLY, CDR2 FYNNEI. Trimming stripped 6 bases from V and 7 bases from J, with 31 bases between. CDR3 in DNA: TGTGCCAGCAGCCAACAGCTGGGGGGAACAGCCTCAATTCCAAATTCACCCCTCCACTTT. This gives the protein CASSQQLGGTASIPNSPLHF.

This clone was recorded only once. CDR3 region: CASSLQGYEQYF. The CDR3 bases are TGTGCCAGCAGCTTGCAGGGCTACGAGCAGTACTTC. The chain is built from TRBV7-2 and TRBJ2-7; D is perhaps TRBD1 (5 bases). Trimming took 3 bases from V and 3 from J, leaving 6 bases between them. Germline loops: CDR1 SGHTA, CDR2 FQGNSA. This CDR3 is 12 amino acids long. Using reference TRBV7-2 and TRBJ2-7 for the parts outside the CDR3, the full variable domain is GAGVSQSPSNKVTEKGKDVELRCDPISGHTALYWYRQSLGQGLEFLIYFQGNSAPDKSGLPSDRFSAERTGGSVSTLTIQRTQQEDSAVYLCASSLQGYEQYFGPGTRLTVT.

The genes are TRBV11-1 and TRBJ2-1; D is undetermined. CDR1 SGHAT and CDR2 FQDESV come from the germline V gene (reference sequence). Trimming shortened V by 6 bases and J by 9 bases, and 15 bases separated the two germline ends. The CDR3 is made up of 13 amino acids. This CDR3 is CASSFNHGAEQFF. The CDR3 DNA sequence: TGTGCCAGCAGTTTCAATCACGGTGCTGAGCAGTTCTTC.

V and J are TRBV30 and TRBJ1-5; tentative D call: TRBD1 (5 bases). Germline CDR1 and CDR2: GTSNPN and SVGIG (reference sequence). CDR3 length: 14 amino acids. With 3 bases removed from V and 4 bases from J, the gap between germline ends came to 13 bases. CDR3 amino acids: CAWSLGQVNQPQHF. CDR3 in DNA: TGTGCCTGGAGCCTGGGGCAGGTAAATCAGCCCCAGCATTTT.

Only a few counts were recorded for this clone. The chain carries TRBV11-3 and TRBJ2-2; 11 nucleotides line up with TRBD2. The CDR3 is made up of 18 amino acids. Unmatched junction bases numbered 15, after V lost 5 bases and J lost 7 bases. The germline CDR1 and CDR2 sequences are SGHNT and YENEEA. The CDR3 bases are TGTGCCAGCAGCCCAACCCGGCTAGCGGGAGGCGCAATCGGGGAGCTGTTTTTT. As protein: CASSPTRLAGGAIGELFF.

The chain uses TRBV4-1 and TRBJ2-2, with a weak D call TRBD1 (5 bases). Trimming left V 0 bases short and J 0 bases short, with 17 bases between. From germline, CDR1 is MGHRA and CDR2 YSYEKL. The CDR3 is 19 residues long. The CDR3 protein is CASSQDPNRQLANTGELFF. In DNA form, the CDR3 reads TGCGCCAGCAGCCAAGATCCCAACAGACAGCTAGCGAACACCGGGGAGCTGTTTTTT.

The V call is TRBV27, the J call TRBJ2-1; 8 bases agree with TRBD1. The CDR3 contains 16 residues. Trimming removed 1 base from V and 9 bases from J; junction bases left unmatched: 11. From germline, CDR1 is MNHEY and CDR2 SMNVEV (reference sequence). The CDR3, as DNA: TGTGCCAGCAGTTTATTCGGTTCGGCAGGGGGCGGTGAGCAGTTCTTC. It translates to CASSLFGSAGGGEQFF.

The rearrangement links TRBV19 to TRBJ1-1; D gene ambiguous. CDR1 and CDR2 from the germline V gene are LNHDA and SQIVND (reference sequence). The CDR3 has 16 amino acids. Trimming left V 7 bases short and J 0 bases short, with 18 bases between. The CDR3 region is CASNSPATHMNTEAFF. As DNA, the CDR3 is TGTGCCAGTAACAGCCCTGCGACACACATGAACACTGAAGCTTTCTTT. The full variable domain, its missing parts supplied by reference TRBV19 and TRBJ1-1, is DGGITQSPKYLFRKEGQNVTLSCEQNLNHDAMYWYRQDPGQGLRLIYYSQIVNDFQKGDIAEGYSVSREKKESFPLTVTSAQKNPTAFYLCASNSPATHMNTEAFFGQGTRLTVV.

The V and J genes are TRBV18 and TRBJ1-1; a weak D match, TRBD1 (5 bases). Germline-derived CDR1 and CDR2 are KGHSH and LQKENI. Trimming took 3 bases from V and 0 from J, leaving 11 bases between them. CDR3 length: 15 amino acids. For the CDR3, the DNA is TGTGCCAGCTCACCCCTACAGGAGATGAACACTGAAGCTTTCTTT. Residues: CASSPLQEMNTEAFF.

This chain links TRBV7-2 with TRBJ2-7; TRBD2 is a possible D gene (7 bases). CDR1 is SGHTA, CDR2 FQGNSA, per germline. The V gene lost 0 bases and the J gene lost 5 bases, with 20 bases spanning the gap. The CDR3 extends over 17 amino acids. This CDR3 is CASSLAWSGGGRDEQYF. The CDR3 DNA follows: TGTGCCAGCAGCTTAGCGTGGTCGGGCGGGGGCCGGGACGAGCAGTACTTC. Together with reference TRBV7-2 and TRBJ2-7, the CDR3 gives the full variable domain: GAGVSQSPSNKVTEKGKDVELRCDPISGHTALYWYRQSLGQGLEFLIYFQGNSAPDKSGLPSDRFSAERTGGSVSTLTIQRTQQEDSAVYLCASSLAWSGGGRDEQYFGPGTRLTVT.

In this sample, this clone turned up once. The gene calls are TRBV15 and TRBJ2-5; D possibly corresponds to TRBD2 (5 bases). The V and J ends lost 0 bases and 5 bases respectively, with 10 bases between them. Per the germline V gene, CDR1 is LNHNV and CDR2 is YYDKDF (reference sequence). The CDR3 covers 14 residues. This CDR3 is CATSRDPGGETQYF. DNA for the CDR3: TGTGCCACCAGCAGAGATCCCGGCGGGGAGACCCAGTACTTC.

The genes are TRBV7-2 and TRBJ1-1; 8 nucleotides line up with TRBD1. Germline V gene lookup returns CDR1 SGHTA and CDR2 FQGNSA. The CDR3 length is 14 residues. Germline trimming cut 5 bases from V and 6 bases from J; bases unmatched to any gene: 8. This CDR3 is CASSRGQGRSEAFF. In nucleotides, the CDR3 is TGTGCCAGCAGCCGTGGACAGGGCCGTTCTGAAGCTTTCTTT.

J is TRBJ1-6 and V is TRBV5-1, with D maybe TRBD1 (6 bases). Germline V gives CDR1 SGHRS, CDR2 YFSETQ. Trimming took off 3 bases at V and 7 bases at J, with 17 bases between the two ends. The CDR3 has 16 residues. CDR3 in amino acids: CASSWYRDIGNSPLHF. Written as DNA, the CDR3 is TGCGCCAGCAGCTGGTACCGGGACATTGGGAATTCACCCCTCCACTTT.

V gene TRBV9 combines with J gene TRBJ2-2, with D hard to call. The CDR3 has 13 amino acids. Trimming cost V 0 bases and J 9 bases, with 9 bases left between them. The germline V gene has CDR1 SGDLS and CDR2 YYNGEE. The chain's CDR3 is CASSVGVLRELFF. In DNA, the CDR3 is TGTGCCAGCAGCGTAGGAGTGTTACGGGAGCTGTTTTTT.

V usage is TRBV27 and J usage is TRBJ2-7; 7 bases align to TRBD2. CDR3 length: 14 amino acids. Germline V gene lookup returns CDR1 MNHEY and CDR2 SMNVEV (reference sequence). Unmatched junction bases numbered 11, after V lost 9 bases and J lost 3 bases. The CDR3 DNA reads TGTGCCAGTGGGGGGGGGAGCCCCCGCTACGAGCAGTACTTC. Protein: CASGGGSPRYEQYF.

The chain links TRBV25-1 to TRBJ2-2, with 7 bases aligning to TRBD2. Germline V CDR1 and CDR2: MGHDK, SYGVNS. This CDR3 has 14 residues. V was clipped by 4 bases and J by 6 bases; unmatched bases: 5. The CDR3 loop reads CASSVGLAAGELFF. The CDR3 DNA sequence: TGTGCCAGCAGTGTCGGGCTAGCGGCCGGGGAGCTGTTTTTT. Full variable domain (outside the CDR3, taken from reference TRBV25-1 and TRBJ2-2): EADIYQTPRYLVIGTGKKITLECSQTMGHDKMYWYQQDPGMELHLIHYSYGVNSTEKGDLSSESTVSRIRTEHFPLTLESARPSHTSQYLCASSVGLAAGELFFGEGSRLTVL.

The J gene is TRBJ2-7, the V gene TRBV11-2; maybe TRBD2 (5 bases). Trimming shortened V by 5 bases and J by 6 bases, and 11 bases separated the two germline ends. Germline loops: CDR1 SGHAT, CDR2 FQNNGV. The CDR3 is 12 residues long. This CDR3 is CASSHREGEQYF. CDR3 nucleotides: TGTGCCAGCAGCCATCGCGAGGGCGAGCAGTACTTC.

This chain connects TRBV2 to TRBJ2-2; 8 bases align to TRBD2. The CDR3 has 15 amino acids. The junction had 13 bases not matched to a gene; V was cut back by 7 bases and J by 9 bases. Germline V gene sequence: CDR1 SNHLY, CDR2 FYNNEI. Here the CDR3 reads CASNIQAGVNRELFF. The CDR3 DNA sequence: TGTGCCAGCAATATACAAGCGGGAGTTAACAGGGAGCTGTTTTTT.